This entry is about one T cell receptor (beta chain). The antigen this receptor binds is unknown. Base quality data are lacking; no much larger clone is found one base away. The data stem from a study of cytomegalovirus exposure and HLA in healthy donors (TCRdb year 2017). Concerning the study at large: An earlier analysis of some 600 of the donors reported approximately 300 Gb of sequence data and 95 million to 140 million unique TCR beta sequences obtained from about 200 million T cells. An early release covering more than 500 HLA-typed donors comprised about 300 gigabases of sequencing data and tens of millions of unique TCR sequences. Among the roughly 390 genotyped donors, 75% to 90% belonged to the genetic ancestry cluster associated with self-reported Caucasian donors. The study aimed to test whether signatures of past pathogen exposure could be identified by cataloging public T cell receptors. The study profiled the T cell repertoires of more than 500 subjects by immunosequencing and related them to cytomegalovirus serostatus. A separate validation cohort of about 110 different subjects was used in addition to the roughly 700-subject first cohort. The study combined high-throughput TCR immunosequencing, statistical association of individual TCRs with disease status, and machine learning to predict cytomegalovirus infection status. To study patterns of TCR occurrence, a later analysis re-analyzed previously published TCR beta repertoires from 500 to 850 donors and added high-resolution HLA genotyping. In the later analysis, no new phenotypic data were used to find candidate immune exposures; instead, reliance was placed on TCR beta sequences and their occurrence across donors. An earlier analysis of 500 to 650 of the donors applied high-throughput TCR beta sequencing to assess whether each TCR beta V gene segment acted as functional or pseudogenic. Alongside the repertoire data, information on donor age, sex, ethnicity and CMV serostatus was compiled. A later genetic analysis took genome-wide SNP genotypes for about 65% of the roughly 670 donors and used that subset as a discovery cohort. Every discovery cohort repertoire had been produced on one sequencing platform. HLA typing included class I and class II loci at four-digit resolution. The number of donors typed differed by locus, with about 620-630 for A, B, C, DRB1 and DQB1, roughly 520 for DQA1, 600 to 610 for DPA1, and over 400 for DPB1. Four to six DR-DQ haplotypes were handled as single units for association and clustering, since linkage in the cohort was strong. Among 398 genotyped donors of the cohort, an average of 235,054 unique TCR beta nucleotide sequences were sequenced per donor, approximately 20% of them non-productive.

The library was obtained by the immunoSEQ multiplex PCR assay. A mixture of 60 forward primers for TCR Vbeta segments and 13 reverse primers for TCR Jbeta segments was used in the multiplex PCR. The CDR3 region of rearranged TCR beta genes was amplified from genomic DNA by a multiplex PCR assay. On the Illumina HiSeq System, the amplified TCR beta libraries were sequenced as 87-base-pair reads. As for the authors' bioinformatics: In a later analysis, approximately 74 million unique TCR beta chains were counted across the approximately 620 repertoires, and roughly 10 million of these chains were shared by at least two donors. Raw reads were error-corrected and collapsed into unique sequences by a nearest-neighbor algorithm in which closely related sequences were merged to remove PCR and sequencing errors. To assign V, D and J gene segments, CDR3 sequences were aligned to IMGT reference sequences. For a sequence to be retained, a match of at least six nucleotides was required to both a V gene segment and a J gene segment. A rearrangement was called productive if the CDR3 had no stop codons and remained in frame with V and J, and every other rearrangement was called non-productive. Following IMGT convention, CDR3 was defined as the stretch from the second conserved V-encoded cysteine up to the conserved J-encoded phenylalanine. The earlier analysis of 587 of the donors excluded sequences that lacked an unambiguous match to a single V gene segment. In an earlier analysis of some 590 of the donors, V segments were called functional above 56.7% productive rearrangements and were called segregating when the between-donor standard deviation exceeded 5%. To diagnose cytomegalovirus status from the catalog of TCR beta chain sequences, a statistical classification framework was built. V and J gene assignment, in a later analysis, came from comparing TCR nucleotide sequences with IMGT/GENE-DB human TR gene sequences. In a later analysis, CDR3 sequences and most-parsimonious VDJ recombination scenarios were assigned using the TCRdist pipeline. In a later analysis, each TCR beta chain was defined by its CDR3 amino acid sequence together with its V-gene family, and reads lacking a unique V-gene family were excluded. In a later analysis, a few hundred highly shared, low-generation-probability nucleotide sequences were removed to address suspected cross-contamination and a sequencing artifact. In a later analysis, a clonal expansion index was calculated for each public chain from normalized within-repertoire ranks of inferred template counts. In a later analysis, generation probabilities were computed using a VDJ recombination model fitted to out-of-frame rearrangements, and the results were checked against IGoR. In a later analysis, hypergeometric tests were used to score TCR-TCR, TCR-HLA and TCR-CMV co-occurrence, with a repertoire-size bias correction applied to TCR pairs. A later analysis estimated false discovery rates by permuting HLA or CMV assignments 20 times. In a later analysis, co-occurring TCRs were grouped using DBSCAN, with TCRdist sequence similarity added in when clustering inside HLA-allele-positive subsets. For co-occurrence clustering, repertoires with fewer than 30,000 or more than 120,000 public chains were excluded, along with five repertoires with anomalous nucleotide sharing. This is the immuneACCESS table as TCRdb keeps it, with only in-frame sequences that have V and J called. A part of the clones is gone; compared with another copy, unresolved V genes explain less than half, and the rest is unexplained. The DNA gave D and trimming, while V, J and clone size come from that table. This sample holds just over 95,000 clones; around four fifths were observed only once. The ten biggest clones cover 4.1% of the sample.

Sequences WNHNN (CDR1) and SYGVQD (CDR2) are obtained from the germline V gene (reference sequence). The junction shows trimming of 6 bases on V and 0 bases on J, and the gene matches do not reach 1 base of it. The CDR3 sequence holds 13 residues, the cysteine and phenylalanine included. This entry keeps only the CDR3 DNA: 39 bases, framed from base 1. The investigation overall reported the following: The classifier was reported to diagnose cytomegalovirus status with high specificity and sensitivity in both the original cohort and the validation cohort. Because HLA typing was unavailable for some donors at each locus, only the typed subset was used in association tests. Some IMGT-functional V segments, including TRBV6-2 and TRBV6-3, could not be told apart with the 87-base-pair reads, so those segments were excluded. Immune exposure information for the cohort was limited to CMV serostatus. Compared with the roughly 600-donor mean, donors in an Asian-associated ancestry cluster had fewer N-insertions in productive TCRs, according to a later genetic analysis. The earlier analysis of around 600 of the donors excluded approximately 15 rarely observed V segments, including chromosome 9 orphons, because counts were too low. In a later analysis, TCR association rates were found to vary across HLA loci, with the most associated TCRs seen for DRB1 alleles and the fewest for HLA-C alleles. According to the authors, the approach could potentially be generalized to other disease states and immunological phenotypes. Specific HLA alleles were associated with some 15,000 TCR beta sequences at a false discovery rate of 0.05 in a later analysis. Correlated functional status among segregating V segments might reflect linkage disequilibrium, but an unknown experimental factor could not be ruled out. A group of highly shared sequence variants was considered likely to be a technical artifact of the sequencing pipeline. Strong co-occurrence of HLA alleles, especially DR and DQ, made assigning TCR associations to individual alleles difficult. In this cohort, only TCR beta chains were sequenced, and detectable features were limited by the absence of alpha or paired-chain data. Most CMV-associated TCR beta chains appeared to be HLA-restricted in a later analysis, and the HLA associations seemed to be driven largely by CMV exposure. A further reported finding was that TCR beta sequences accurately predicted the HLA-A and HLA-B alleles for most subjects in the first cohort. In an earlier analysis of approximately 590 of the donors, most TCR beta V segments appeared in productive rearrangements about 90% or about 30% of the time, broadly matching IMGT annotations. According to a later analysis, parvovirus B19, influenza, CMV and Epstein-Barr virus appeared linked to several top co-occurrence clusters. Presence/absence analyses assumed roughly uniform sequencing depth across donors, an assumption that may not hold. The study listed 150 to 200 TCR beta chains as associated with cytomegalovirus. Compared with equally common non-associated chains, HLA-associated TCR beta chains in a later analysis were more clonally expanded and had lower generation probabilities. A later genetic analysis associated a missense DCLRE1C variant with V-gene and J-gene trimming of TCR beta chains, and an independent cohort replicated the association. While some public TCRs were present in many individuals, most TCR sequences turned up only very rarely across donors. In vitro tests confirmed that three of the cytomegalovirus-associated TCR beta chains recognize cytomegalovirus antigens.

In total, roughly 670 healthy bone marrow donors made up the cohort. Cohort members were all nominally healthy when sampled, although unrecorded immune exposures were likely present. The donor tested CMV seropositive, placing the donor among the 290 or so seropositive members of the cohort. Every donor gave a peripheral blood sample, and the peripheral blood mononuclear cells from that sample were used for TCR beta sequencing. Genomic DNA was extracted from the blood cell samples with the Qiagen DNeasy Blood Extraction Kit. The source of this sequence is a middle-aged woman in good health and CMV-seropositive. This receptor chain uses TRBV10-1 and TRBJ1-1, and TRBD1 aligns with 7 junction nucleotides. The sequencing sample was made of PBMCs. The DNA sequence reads TGCGCCAGCAGCAGGGGGATGAACACTGAAGCTTTCTTT. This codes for CASSRGMNTEAFF.